Listed below are T cell receptor beta chains from one sample, sequenced in a study of regulatory T cells in long-lasting Graves disease. TCRdb reanalysed the multiplex PCR reads using MiXCR and keeps one entry per CDR3 protein. This table holds around 460,000 distinct CDR3 sequences, approximately 23% found once. Sequenced material: peripheral blood mononuclear cells (PBMCs), taken when the disease was refractory, from a patient treated with antithyroid drugs. Receptors were obtained from a female donor with Graves disease. Both conserved end residues are part of each CDR3. D genes are given only for firm matches. The listing skips clone size in some rows; elsewhere it reads once, few, many or a size class.

v_call	d_call	clone_size	j_call	cdr3_aa	cdr3_nt
TRBV20-1	.	few	TRBJ1-6	CSASRDTNNSPLHF	TGCAGTGCTAGCCGGGACACCAATAATTCACCCCTCCACTTT
TRBV27	TRBD2	few	TRBJ2-2	CASKGGSRELFF	TGTGCCAGCAAGGGCGGGAGCAGGGAGCTGTTTTTT
TRBV12-3/TRBV12-4	.	many	TRBJ2-2	CASRFVSTGELFF	TGTGCCAGCAGGTTTGTCAGCACCGGGGAGCTGTTTTTT
TRBV4-3	TRBD1	once	TRBJ1-2	CASSQERGPGGYTF	TGCGCCAGCAGCCAAGAGAGGGGGCCGGGTGGCTACACCTTC
TRBV3-1	.	few	TRBJ2-7	CASSQGARTYEQYF	TGTGCCAGCAGCCAAGGGGCTAGAACCTACGAGCAGTACTTC
TRBV11-2	TRBD2	.	TRBJ2-7	CASSPGTSGPYEQYF	TGTGCCAGCAGCCCCGGGACTAGCGGGCCATACGAGCAGTACTTC
TRBV20-1	.	.	TRBJ2-6	CSARDPRRAGGANVLTF	TGCAGTGCTAGAGACCCCCGGAGGGCCGGAGGGGCCAACGTCCTGACTTTC
TRBV20-1	.	.	TRBJ1-5	CSARGGTGDQPQHF	TGCAGTGCTAGGGGAGGGACGGGCGATCAGCCCCAGCATTTT
TRBV6-1	.	many	TRBJ1-5	CASSETTQGQPQHF	TGTGCCAGCAGTGAGACGACGCAAGGTCAGCCCCAGCATTTT
TRBV5-4	.	.	TRBJ2-7	CASSPEGPGTPWNEQYF	TGTGCCAGCAGCCCGGAGGGGCCCGGGACTCCGTGGAACGAGCAGTACTTC
TRBV7-9	.	many	TRBJ1-2	CASSLGPSSGYTF	TGTGCCAGCAGCTTAGGCCCGTCGAGCGGCTACACCTTC
TRBV12-3/TRBV12-4	.	many	TRBJ2-5	CASSSVGKTQYF	TGTGCCAGCAGCTCCGTCGGGAAGACCCAGTACTTC
TRBV2	.	many	TRBJ1-1	CASTHGGRNTEAFF	TGTGCCAGCACCCACGGGGGGAGGAACACTGAAGCTTTCTTT
TRBV19	.	.	TRBJ1-5	CASSYSLGWPQHF	TGTGCCAGTAGTTACTCACTCGGCTGGCCCCAGCATTTT
TRBV7-9	.	.	TRBJ1-1	CASSLLWSSEAFF	TGTGCCAGCAGCTTACTTTGGTCCAGTGAAGCTTTCTTT
TRBV14	.	.	TRBJ2-2	CAGSPAWGSVTGELFF	TGTGCCGGCAGCCCCGCCTGGGGTTCTGTCACCGGGGAGCTGTTTTTT
TRBV7-2	TRBD2	.	TRBJ2-4	CASSLSSGTNIQYF	TGTGCCAGCAGCCTATCTAGCGGAACGAACATTCAGTACTTC
TRBV18	.	.	TRBJ2-7	CASSAGPAYEQYF	TGTGCCAGCTCGGCAGGACCGGCCTACGAGCAGTACTTC
TRBV11-3	.	.	TRBJ2-2	CASSWTRTDNTGELFF	TGTGCCAGCAGCTGGACTCGGACCGATAACACCGGGGAGCTGTTTTTT
TRBV4-1	.	.	TRBJ2-7	CASSQGNRMTNYYEQYF	TGCGCCAGCAGCCAAGGCAACCGGATGACTAATTACTACGAGCAGTACTTC
TRBV28	TRBD2	many	TRBJ2-7	CASSLGAAGDFEQYF	TGTGCCAGCAGTTTAGGTGCGGCGGGGGACTTCGAGCAGTACTTC
TRBV28	.	many	TRBJ1-1	CASSFVRIMNTEAFF	TGTGCCAGCAGTTTTGTAAGGATTATGAACACTGAAGCTTTCTTT
TRBV29-1	.	few	TRBJ1-2	CSVDNQGYGYTF	TGCAGCGTTGATAACCAGGGCTATGGCTACACCTTC
TRBV6-1	.	many	TRBJ1-4	CASSDLGKPPGEKLFF	TGTGCCAGCAGTGACCTCGGAAAGCCGCCTGGTGAAAAACTGTTTTTT
TRBV7-2	.	.	TRBJ2-1	CASSPARAGNEQFF	TGTGCCAGCAGCCCTGCGAGGGCTGGGAATGAGCAGTTCTTC
TRBV6-2/TRBV6-3	.	many	TRBJ1-5	CASTVNDNQPQHF	TGTGCCAGCACAGTGAACGACAATCAGCCCCAGCATTTT
TRBV30	.	many	TRBJ1-1	CAWNEGAMNTEAFF	TGTGCCTGGAACGAGGGCGCCATGAACACTGAAGCTTTCTTT
TRBV20-1	.	many	TRBJ1-1	CSASRELNTEAFF	TGCAGTGCTAGTAGGGAACTGAACACTGAAGCTTTCTTT
TRBV19	.	.	TRBJ1-2	CASSPDGRFSNYGYTF	TGTGCCAGTAGTCCGGACGGAAGATTTTCTAACTATGGCTACACCTTC
TRBV2	.	many	TRBJ1-2	CASRLKQGSGGYTF	TGTGCCAGCAGACTTAAACAGGGTAGTGGTGGCTACACCTTC
TRBV4-1	TRBD1	.	TRBJ1-1	CASRIGQGALNTEAFF	TGCGCCAGCAGGATAGGACAGGGAGCTCTGAACACTGAAGCTTTCTTT
TRBV7-2	TRBD1	few	TRBJ2-5	CASSKATGAQETQYF	TGTGCCAGCAGTAAGGCGACAGGGGCCCAAGAGACCCAGTACTTC
TRBV7-8	.	.	TRBJ2-5	CASRDFWRDRNKETQYF	TGTGCCAGCAGGGATTTCTGGAGGGATCGGAACAAAGAGACCCAGTACTTC
TRBV28	.	many	TRBJ2-2	CASSFLLVGTGELFF	TGTGCCAGCAGTTTCCTACTGGTAGGGACCGGGGAGCTGTTTTTT
TRBV13	.	.	TRBJ1-1	CASSPQGFRNTEAFF	TGTGCCAGCAGCCCACAGGGCTTTCGGAACACTGAAGCTTTCTTT
TRBV7-6	TRBD2	few	TRBJ2-2	CASSLSGGDTGELFF	TGTGCCAGCAGCTTAAGCGGGGGAGACACCGGGGAGCTGTTTTTT
TRBV5-1	.	.	TRBJ1-2	CASSLDGGPGFGYGYTF	TGCGCCAGCAGCTTGGATGGGGGCCCGGGATTTGGATATGGCTACACCTTC
TRBV10-3	.	many	TRBJ2-5	CAISEGHGETQYF	TGTGCCATCAGTGAAGGCCATGGGGAGACCCAGTACTTC
TRBV2	.	many	TRBJ1-1	CASSEFGEWGTRGFF	TGTGCCAGCAGTGAATTCGGAGAGTGGGGGACTAGGGGTTTCTTT
TRBV30	.	.	TRBJ1-1	CAWSGGGLEAFF	TGTGCCTGGAGCGGGGGAGGGCTTGAAGCTTTCTTT
TRBV2	TRBD1	many	TRBJ2-7	CASRGTGPFGEQYF	TGTGCCAGCAGGGGGACAGGTCCCTTTGGGGAGCAGTACTTC
TRBV2	.	many	TRBJ1-4	CASSLGQKNEKLFF	TGTGCCAGCAGTCTTGGACAGAAGAATGAAAAACTGTTTTTT
TRBV10-3	.	few	TRBJ2-3	CAISELDDTQYF	TGTGCCATCAGTGAATTGGATGATACGCAGTATTTT
TRBV7-2	.	many	TRBJ1-1	CASSLVGGLGEAFF	TGTGCCAGCAGCTTAGTTGGTGGGTTAGGGGAAGCTTTCTTT
TRBV12-3/TRBV12-4	TRBD2	.	TRBJ2-1	CASRLAGGTYNEQFF	TGTGCCAGCAGACTAGCGGGAGGAACCTACAATGAGCAGTTCTTC
TRBV11-3	TRBD1	.	TRBJ2-7	CASSFGQGSAYEQYF	TGTGCCAGCAGCTTCGGACAGGGGAGTGCCTACGAGCAGTACTTC
TRBV4-1	.	.	TRBJ1-5	CASSHSERNQPQHF	TGCGCCAGCAGCCACTCAGAACGCAATCAGCCCCAGCATTTT
TRBV19	.	many	TRBJ1-5	CASSTIPRGGGNQPQHF	TGTGCCAGTAGTACTATACCCAGGGGAGGGGGTAATCAGCCCCAGCATTTT
TRBV7-2	TRBD2	.	TRBJ2-5	CASRGTRTSGRAEETQYF	TGTGCCAGCAGGGGAACCCGGACTAGCGGGAGAGCGGAAGAGACCCAGTACTTC
TRBV12-3/TRBV12-4	TRBD2	few	TRBJ2-7	CASSFLLAAYEQYF	TGTGCCAGCAGTTTTTTACTAGCGGCTTACGAGCAGTACTTC
TRBV29-1	.	many	TRBJ2-5	CSVGQAQETQYF	TGCAGCGTAGGACAAGCCCAAGAGACCCAGTACTTC
TRBV20-1	.	.	TRBJ2-6	CSVPGSGANVLTF	TGCAGTGTCCCAGGGTCTGGGGCCAACGTCCTGACTTTC
TRBV29-1	TRBD1	few	TRBJ1-4	CSVNDRGEKLFF	TGCAGCGTAAATGACAGGGGTGAAAAACTGTTTTTT
TRBV7-2	.	many	TRBJ2-5	CASSLGGVVETQYF	TGTGCCAGCAGCTTAGGCGGGGTAGTGGAGACCCAGTACTTC